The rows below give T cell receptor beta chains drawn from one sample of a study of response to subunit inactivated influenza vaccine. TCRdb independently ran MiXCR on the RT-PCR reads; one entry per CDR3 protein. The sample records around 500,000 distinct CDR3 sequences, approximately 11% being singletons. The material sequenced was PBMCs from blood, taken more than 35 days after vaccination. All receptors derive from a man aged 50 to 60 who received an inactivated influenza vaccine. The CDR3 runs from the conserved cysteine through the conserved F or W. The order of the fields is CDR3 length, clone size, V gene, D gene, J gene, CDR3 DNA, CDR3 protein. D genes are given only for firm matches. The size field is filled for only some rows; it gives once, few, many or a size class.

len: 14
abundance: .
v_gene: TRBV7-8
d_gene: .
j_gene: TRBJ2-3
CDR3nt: TGTGCCAGCAGCTTATCATTCAGCCCTGATACGCAGTATTTT
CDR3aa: CASSLSFSPDTQYF

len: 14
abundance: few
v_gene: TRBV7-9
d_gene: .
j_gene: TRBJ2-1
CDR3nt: TGTGCCAGCATCCTAGGGGGCTCCTACAATGAGCAGTTCTTC
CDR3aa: CASILGGSYNEQFF

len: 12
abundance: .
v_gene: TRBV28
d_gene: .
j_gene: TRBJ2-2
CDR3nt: TGTGCCATCGAGGGGAACACCGGGGAGCTGTTTTTT
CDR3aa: CAIEGNTGELFF

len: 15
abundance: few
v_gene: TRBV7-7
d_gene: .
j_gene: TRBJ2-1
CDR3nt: TGTGCCAGCAGCTTATCCCAGGACGGATACAATGAGCAGTTCTTC
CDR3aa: CASSLSQDGYNEQFF

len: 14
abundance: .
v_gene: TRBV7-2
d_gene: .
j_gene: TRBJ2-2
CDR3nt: TGTGCCAGCAGCTCTAGGGCCGGGTCCGGGGAGCTGTTTTTT
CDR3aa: CASSSRAGSGELFF

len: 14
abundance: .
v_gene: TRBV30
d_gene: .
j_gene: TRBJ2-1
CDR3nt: TGTGCCTGGATGTCTGGGAGCTCCTACAATGAGCAGTTCTTC
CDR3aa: CAWMSGSSYNEQFF

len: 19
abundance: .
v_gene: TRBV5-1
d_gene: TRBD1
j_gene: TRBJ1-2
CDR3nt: TGCGCCAGCAGCTTAGGTTCCGCCGGGACAGGGGGCGCGGTCTATGGCTACACCTTC
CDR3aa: CASSLGSAGTGGAVYGYTF

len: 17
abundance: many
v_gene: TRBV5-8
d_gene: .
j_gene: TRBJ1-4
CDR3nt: TGTGCCAGCAGCTTGGATGCCTTGGGGACAACTAATGAAAAACTGTTTTTT
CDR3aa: CASSLDALGTTNEKLFF

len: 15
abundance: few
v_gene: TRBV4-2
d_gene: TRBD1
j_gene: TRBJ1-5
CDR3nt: TGTGCCAGCAGTGCTAGACAGGGGGACAATCAGCCCCAGCATTTT
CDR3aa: CASSARQGDNQPQHF

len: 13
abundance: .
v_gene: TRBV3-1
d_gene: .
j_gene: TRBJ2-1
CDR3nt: TGTGCCAGCAGCCAAACAGGGAGGGAACCCCCGTTCTTC
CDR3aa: CASSQTGREPPFF

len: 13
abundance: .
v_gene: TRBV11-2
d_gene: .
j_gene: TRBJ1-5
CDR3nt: TGTGCCAGCAGCAGACAGCCCAATCAGCCCCAGCATTTT
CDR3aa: CASSRQPNQPQHF

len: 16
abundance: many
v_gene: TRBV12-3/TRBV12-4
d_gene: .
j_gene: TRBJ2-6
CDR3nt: TGTGCCAGCAGTTTTTTCCAGGGTACTGGGGCCAACGTCCTGACTTTC
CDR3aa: CASSFFQGTGANVLTF

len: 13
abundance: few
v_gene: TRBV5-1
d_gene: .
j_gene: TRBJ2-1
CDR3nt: TGCGCCAGCCGACAAGGGACCTACAATGAGCAGTTCTTC
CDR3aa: CASRQGTYNEQFF

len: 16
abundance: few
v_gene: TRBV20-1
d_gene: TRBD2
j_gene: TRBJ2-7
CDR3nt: TGCAGTGCTAGAGATACTAGCGGGATCCCTTCTCTCGAGCAGTACTTC
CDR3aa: CSARDTSGIPSLEQYF

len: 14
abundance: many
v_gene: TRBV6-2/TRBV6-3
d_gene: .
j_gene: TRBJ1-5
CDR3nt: TGTGCCAGCAGCAAGGGGAGGGACAATCAGCCCCAGCATTTT
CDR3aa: CASSKGRDNQPQHF

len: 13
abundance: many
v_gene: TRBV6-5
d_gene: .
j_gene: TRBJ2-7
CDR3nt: TGTGCCAGCAGTTACCTACCCGATGAGGAGCAGTACTTC
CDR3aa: CASSYLPDEEQYF

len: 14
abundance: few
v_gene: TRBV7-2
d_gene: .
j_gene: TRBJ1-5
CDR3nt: TGTGCCAGCAGCCCTTGGAATAGCAATCAGCCCCAGCATTTT
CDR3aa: CASSPWNSNQPQHF

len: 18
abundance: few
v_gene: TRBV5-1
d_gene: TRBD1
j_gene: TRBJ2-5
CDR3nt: TGCGCCAGCAGCGTCTCCGGGACAGGGGGCCTCTCCCAAGAGACCCAGTACTTC
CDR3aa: CASSVSGTGGLSQETQYF

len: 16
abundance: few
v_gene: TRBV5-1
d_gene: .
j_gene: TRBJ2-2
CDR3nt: TGCGCCAGCAGCGATGGACTAAGAACGGATACCGGGGAGCTGTTTTTT
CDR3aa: CASSDGLRTDTGELFF

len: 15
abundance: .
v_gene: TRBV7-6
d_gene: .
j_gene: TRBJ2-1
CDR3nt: TGTGCCAGCAGCCCGGCGCTCCTCTCCTACAATGAGCAGTTCTTC
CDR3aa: CASSPALLSYNEQFF

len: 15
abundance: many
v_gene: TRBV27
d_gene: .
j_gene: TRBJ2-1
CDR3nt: TGTGCCAGCAGCTTAAACAGGGTTTCCTACAATGAGCAGTTCTTC
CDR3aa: CASSLNRVSYNEQFF

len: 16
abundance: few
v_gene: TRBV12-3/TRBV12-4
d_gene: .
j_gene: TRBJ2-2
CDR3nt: TGTGCCAGCAGTCCGATACTCAGGGCCGCACCCGGGGAGCTGTTTTTT
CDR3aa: CASSPILRAAPGELFF

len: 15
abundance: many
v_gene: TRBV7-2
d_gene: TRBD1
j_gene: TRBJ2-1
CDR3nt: TGTGCCAGCAGCCCCCGGGACAGCGATACGGATGAGCAGTTCTTC
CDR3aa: CASSPRDSDTDEQFF

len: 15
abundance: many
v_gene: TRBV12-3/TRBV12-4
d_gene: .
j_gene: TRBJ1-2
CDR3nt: TGTGCCAGCAGGGCCGGGACGGCTACTAACTATGGCTACACCTTC
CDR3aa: CASRAGTATNYGYTF

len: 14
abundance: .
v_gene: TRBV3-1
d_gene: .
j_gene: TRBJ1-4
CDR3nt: TGTGCCAGCAGCCAAGAGAGGGGTCACGAAAAACTGTTTTTT
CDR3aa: CASSQERGHEKLFF

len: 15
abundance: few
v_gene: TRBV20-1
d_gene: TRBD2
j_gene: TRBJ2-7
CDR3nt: TGCAGTGCTAGAGCCCCTCGGAGCGGGAGCTACGAGCAGTACTTC
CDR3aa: CSARAPRSGSYEQYF

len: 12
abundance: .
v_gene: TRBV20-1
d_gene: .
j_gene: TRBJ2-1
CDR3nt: TGCAGTGCCGGGGTAACGTACAATGAGCAGTTCTTC
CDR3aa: CSAGVTYNEQFF

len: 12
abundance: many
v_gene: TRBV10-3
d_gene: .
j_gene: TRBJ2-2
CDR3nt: TGTGCCATCAGGGCAACTGTCGGGGAGCTGTTTTTT
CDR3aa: CAIRATVGELFF

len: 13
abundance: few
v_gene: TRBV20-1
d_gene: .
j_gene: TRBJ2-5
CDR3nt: TGCAGTGCTAGATATGCTAGCGAGGAGACCCAGTACTTC
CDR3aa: CSARYASEETQYF

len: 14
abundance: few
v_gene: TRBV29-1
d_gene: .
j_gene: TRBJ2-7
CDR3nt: TGCAGCGTTCGAGCGGGTGGGAGCTCCTACGAGCAGTACTTC
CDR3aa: CSVRAGGSSYEQYF

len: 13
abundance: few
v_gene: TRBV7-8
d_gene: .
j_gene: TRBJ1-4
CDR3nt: TGTGCCAGCAGCTTAGGCCCCGTTGAAAAACTGTTTTTT
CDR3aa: CASSLGPVEKLFF

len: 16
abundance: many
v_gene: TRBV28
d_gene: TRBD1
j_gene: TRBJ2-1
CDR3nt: TGTGCCAGCAGTTTGTCCACAGGGGGCTCCTACAATGAGCAGTTCTTC
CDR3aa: CASSLSTGGSYNEQFF

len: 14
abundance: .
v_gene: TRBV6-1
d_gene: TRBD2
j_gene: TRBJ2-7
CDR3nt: TGTGCCAGCAGGGATAGCGGGAGAACGTACGAGCAGTACTTC
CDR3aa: CASRDSGRTYEQYF

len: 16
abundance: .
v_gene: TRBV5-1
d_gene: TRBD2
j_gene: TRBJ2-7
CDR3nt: TGCGCCAGCAGCTTGGAGCTAGCGGGAGGGCCCTACGAGCAGTACTTC
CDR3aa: CASSLELAGGPYEQYF

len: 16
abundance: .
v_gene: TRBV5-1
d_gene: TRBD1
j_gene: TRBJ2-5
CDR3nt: TGCGCCAGCAGCTCCAACACAGGGGGCGGGTTGGAGACCCAGTACTTC
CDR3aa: CASSSNTGGGLETQYF

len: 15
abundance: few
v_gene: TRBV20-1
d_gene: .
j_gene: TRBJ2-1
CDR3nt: TGCAGTGCTCCGGGGACGGGCACCCCCTTTAATGAGCAGTTCTTC
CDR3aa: CSAPGTGTPFNEQFF

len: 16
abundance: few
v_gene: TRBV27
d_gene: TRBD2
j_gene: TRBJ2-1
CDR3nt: TGTGCCAGCAGTTTATTGGGACTAGCGGGGGAGGGTGAGCAGTTCTTC
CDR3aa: CASSLLGLAGEGEQFF

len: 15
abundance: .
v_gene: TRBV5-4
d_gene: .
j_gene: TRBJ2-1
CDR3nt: TGTGCCAGCAGCTGGTCTTTGGACAGTGACAATGAGCAGTTCTTC
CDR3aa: CASSWSLDSDNEQFF

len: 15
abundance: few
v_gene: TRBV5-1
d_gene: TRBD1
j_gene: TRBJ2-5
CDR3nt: TGCGCCAGCAGCTTGGGGCAGGGGGCTGCGGAGACCCAGTACTTC
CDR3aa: CASSLGQGAAETQYF

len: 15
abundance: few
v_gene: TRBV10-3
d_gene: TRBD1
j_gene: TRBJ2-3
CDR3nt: TGTGCCATCAGTGAGGACAGGGAAGGCACAGATACGCAGTATTTT
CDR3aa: CAISEDREGTDTQYF

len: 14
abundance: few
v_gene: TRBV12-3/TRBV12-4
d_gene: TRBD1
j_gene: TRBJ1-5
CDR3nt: TGTGCCAGCAGTATGGGACAGCGCAATCAGCCCCAGCATTTT
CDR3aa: CASSMGQRNQPQHF

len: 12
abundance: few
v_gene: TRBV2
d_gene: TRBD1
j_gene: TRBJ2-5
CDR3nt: TGTGCGTCCCGGGGACAGCAAGAGACCCAGTACTTC
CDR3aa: CASRGQQETQYF

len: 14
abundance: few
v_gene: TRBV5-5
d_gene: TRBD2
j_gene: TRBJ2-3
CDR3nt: TGTGCCAGCAGCCAGCAGGGAGGGACAGATACGCAGTATTTT
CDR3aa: CASSQQGGTDTQYF

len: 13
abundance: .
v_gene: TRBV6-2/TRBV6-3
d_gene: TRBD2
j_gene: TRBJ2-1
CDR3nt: TGTGCCAGCAGCCCCGGGAGGGTCCCGGAGCAGTTCTTC
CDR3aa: CASSPGRVPEQFF